The present T cell receptor (beta chain) was sequenced within a study of blood T cell repertoires in COVID-19. Across the study: The United States, Italy and Spain were the sources of the acute and convalescent COVID-19 samples. Sample material is recorded as cDNA or gDNA derived from T cells, B-cell-depleted T cells, or PBMCs.

Germline values: CDR1 MNHNS, CDR2 SASEGT. CDR3 length: 13 amino acids. Between the trimmed V and J ends, which lost 2 bases and 4 bases, there was a span of 9 bases. Original analysis: Counts of nucleated cells, estimated from reference gene primer amplification, were obtained. Generated by immunoSEQ multiplex PCR, the TCRdb table keeps only in-frame clones and is missing some. V and J calls and clone size are copied from that table; D and trimming were computed from the DNA. The table lists some 260,000 clones, roughly 80% of them singletons. The clonotype was recovered from an elderly man with acute or convalescent COVID-19. This chain uses TRBV6-1 with TRBJ2-7, with no clear D. The sample was peripheral blood. CDR3: CASSENYRYEQYF. As DNA, the CDR3 is TGTGCCAGCAGTGAAAACTATCGTTACGAGCAGTACTTC.